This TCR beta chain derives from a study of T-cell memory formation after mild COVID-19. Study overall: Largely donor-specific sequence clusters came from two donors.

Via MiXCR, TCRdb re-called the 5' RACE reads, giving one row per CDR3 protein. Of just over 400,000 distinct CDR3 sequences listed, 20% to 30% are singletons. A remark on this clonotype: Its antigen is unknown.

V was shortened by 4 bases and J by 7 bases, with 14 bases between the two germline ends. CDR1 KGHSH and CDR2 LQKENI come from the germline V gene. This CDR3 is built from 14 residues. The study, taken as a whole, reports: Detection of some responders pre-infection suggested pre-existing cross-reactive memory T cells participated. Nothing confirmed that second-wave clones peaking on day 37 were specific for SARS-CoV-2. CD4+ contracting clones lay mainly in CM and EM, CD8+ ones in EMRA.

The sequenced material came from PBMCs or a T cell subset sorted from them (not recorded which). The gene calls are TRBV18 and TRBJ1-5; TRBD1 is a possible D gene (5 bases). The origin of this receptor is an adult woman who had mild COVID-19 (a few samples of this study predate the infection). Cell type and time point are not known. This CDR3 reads CASSRNGAGQPQHF. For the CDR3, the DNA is TGTGCCAGCTCACGGAACGGGGCGGGGCAGCCCCAGCATTTT.